This T cell receptor (beta chain) emerged from a study of T cells after yellow fever vaccination. UMIs and a universal primer site were added when TCR cDNA was made by 5'RACE template switching. TCRdb itself ran the 5' RACE reads through MiXCR, one entry per CDR3 protein. This table holds around 550,000 distinct CDR3 sequences, around 21% found once. Study-level results: Re-detected after boosting: most primary clones, 96% of CD4 and roughly 88% of CD8.

In its sample, this clonotype was seen a few times. The antigen is unknown. The CDR3 is made up of 19 amino acids. Germline CDR1 is SNHLY and CDR2 is FYNNEI. The V gene end was trimmed by 7 bases and the J gene end by 4 bases; junction bases not matched to a gene: 17. The sample here was PBMCs, taken 15 days after the yellow fever booster vaccination. The V and J genes are TRBV2 and TRBJ2-2; TRBD2 aligns across 11 bases. The TCR was taken from a man aged 25 to 40 who received the YFV17D yellow fever vaccine. CDR3 DNA sequence: TGTGCCAGCACCCCACCGGGGGTAGCGGGAGGGTCGATCACCGGGGAGCTGTTTTTT. Translating gives CASTPPGVAGGSITGELFF.